This T cell receptor (beta chain) was recorded in a study of blood T cells in healthy people across ages. In regard to this clonotype: A much larger clone differs from this one at a single base, so this may be a read error.

Sample-barcoded 5' priming and a J-beta primer mix drove a second PCR of about 6 to 12 cycles. A single record per CDR3 protein comes from TCRdb applying MiXCR to the 5' RACE reads. Of around 1,500,000 distinct CDR3 sequences listed, roughly 45% are singletons. CDR1 and CDR2 (germline): DFQATT, SNEGSKA (reference sequence). The CDR3 is 15 residues long. With V trimmed by 5 bases and J by 5 bases, 12 bases remained unmatched. V and J are TRBV20-1 and TRBJ2-3; 8 bases are shared with TRBD2. The sequenced material came from blood. The sequence came from a young woman in good health. Here the CDR3 reads CSAGRTSRRGDTQYF. In nucleotides, the CDR3 is TGCAGTGCTGGACGGACTAGCAGGAGGGGAGATACGCAGTATTTT.